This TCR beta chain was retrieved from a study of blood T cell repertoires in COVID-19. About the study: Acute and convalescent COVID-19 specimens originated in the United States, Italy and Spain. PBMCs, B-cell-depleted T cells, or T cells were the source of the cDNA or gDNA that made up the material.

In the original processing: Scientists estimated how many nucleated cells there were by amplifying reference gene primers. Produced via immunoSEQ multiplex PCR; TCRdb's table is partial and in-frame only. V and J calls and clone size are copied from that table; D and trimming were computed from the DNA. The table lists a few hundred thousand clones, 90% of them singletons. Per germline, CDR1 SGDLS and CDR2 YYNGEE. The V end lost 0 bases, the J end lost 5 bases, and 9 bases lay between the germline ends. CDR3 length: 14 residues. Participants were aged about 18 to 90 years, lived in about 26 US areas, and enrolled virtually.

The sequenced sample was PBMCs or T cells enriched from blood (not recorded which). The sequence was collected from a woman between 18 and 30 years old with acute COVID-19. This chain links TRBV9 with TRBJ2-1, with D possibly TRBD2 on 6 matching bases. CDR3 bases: TGTGCCAGCAGCGTAGGTCCGGGGGACAATGAGCAGTTCTTC. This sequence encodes CASSVGPGDNEQFF. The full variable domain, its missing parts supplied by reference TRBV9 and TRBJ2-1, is DSGVTQTPKHLITATGQRVTLRCSPRSGDLSVYWYQQSLDQGLQFLIQYYNGEERAKGNILERFSAQQFPDLHSELNLSSLELGDSALYFCASSVGPGDNEQFFGPGTRLTVL.